This T cell receptor (beta chain) was profiled in a study of identifying expanded T cells in peripheral blood. Study-level results: Over about two and four weeks, about 17 and 20 clones changed, versus around 1.3 between replicates. Approximately 2-week clone count variance significantly increased as total template count grew.

The germline gives CDR1 KGHSH, CDR2 LQKENI. The V gene lost 0 bases and the J gene lost 7 bases, with 19 bases spanning the gap. The CDR3 sequence is 18 residues long. In regard to this clone: Its cognate antigen is unknown.

Data came from immunoSEQ multiplex PCR; TCRdb stores just in-frame clones and leaves some out. This table has fewer than 110,000 clones, around 88% appearing once. During the collection period, no donor immune events like infections were recorded. The source is a person aged 18-70 years in good health. Sequencing was done on a sample of blood. The V and J genes are TRBV18 and TRBJ1-6; the D gene is possibly TRBD1 (6 bases). CDR3 loop: CASSPPYVAGTRNSPLHF. In DNA, the CDR3 is TGTGCCAGCTCACCACCCTATGTCGCAGGGACAAGGAATTCACCCCTCCACTTT.